These T cell receptor beta chains were read from a single sample in a study of long-term antiretroviral therapy in people with HIV. Assay: immunoSEQ multiplex PCR; the TCRdb copy retains only in-frame clones and omits some. This table has about 17,000 clones, around 79% appearing once. The source was unsorted PBMCs, collected 2.3 years after starting antiretroviral therapy. The receptor set was obtained from a woman in her forties with HIV. The CDR3 runs from the conserved cysteine through the conserved F or W. A D gene is named only where the DNA matches it firmly. Expanded clones are given a class, and other clones once, few, many or no size at all.

TRBV2	15	.	TRBD1	TRBJ1-5	TGTGCCAGCAGGGGGGGACAGGGGGCAAATCAGCCCCAGCATTTT	CASRGGQGANQPQHF
TRBV10-1	17	.	TRBD1	TRBJ2-7	TGCGCCAGCAGTCCGGGACAGGGAGTTTACGGTATCTACGAGCAGTACTTC	CASSPGQGVYGIYEQYF
TRBV29-1	13	.	.	TRBJ2-7	TGCAGCGTCCACATGGGGAATTCCTACGAGCAGTACTTC	CSVHMGNSYEQYF
TRBV6-4	14	.	.	TRBJ1-5	TGTGCCAGCAGCTTCACAGTGGGGCATCAGCCCCAGCATTTT	CASSFTVGHQPQHF
TRBV18	15	.	TRBD2	TRBJ2-2	TGTGCCAGCTCCGAAATCTCGGGAGGGACCGGGGAGCTGTTTTTT	CASSEISGGTGELFF
TRBV11-3	13	.	.	TRBJ1-1	TGTGCCAGCAGCCAGGGACTCAACACTGAAGCTTTCTTT	CASSQGLNTEAFF
TRBV6-6	14	.	.	TRBJ1-1	TGTGCCAGCAGTCCCCAAGGGGGAAACACTGAAGCTTTCTTT	CASSPQGGNTEAFF
TRBV5-1	14	.	.	TRBJ2-5	TGCGCCAGCAGCTTGGGGGCGTACCAAGAGACCCAGTACTTC	CASSLGAYQETQYF
TRBV27	14	.	.	TRBJ2-1	TGTGCCAGCAGTTCGACAGCCTCCTACAATGAGCAGTTCTTC	CASSSTASYNEQFF
TRBV6-1	17	.	.	TRBJ1-1	TGTGCCAGCAGTGAATCAACGGGGGGATTAATGAACACTGAAGCTTTCTTT	CASSESTGGLMNTEAFF
TRBV5-1	15	.	.	TRBJ2-5	TGCGCCAGCAGCTTGACGGGGGACGGGGGCGAGACCCAGTACTTC	CASSLTGDGGETQYF
TRBV6-1	14	few	.	TRBJ1-4	TGTGCCAGCACCACAGGTGCAACTAATGAAAAACTGTTTTTT	CASTTGATNEKLFF
TRBV5-4	15	.	TRBD1	TRBJ1-1	TGTGCCAGCAGCTTGTTGGCCGGGACAGGGGTTGTCGCTTTCTTT	CASSLLAGTGVVAFF
TRBV11-3	16	.	.	TRBJ2-1	TGTGCCAGCAACCCTCGACTAGTACGTTTTGACAATGAGCAGTTCTTC	CASNPRLVRFDNEQFF
TRBV18	15	.	TRBD1	TRBJ1-5	TGTGCCAGCTCACCGGACAGGGGTGGCAATCAGCCCCAGCATTTT	CASSPDRGGNQPQHF